This TCR beta chain was identified in a study of blood T cell repertoires in COVID-19. There are 13 residues in the CDR3. CDR1 and CDR2 (germline): SNHLY, FYNNEI. V gave up 7 bases and J gave up 5 bases, with 13 bases separating them. The assay was immunoSEQ multiplex PCR, and TCRdb's table has in-frame clones only and misses some. The sample has 70,000 to 85,000 clones, approximately 90% seen once. The chain joins TRBV2 to TRBJ2-3; D call uncertain. Sequencing was carried out using peripheral blood. This TCR was sampled from a woman between 55 and 75 years old with active COVID-19. Here the CDR3 reads CASNIFPGDTQYF. The CDR3 nucleotides are TGTGCCAGCAATATATTCCCCGGAGATACGCAGTATTTT. The entire variable domain, with the rest obtained from reference TRBV2 and TRBJ2-3, is as follows: EPEVTQTPSHQVTQMGQEVILRCVPISNHLYFYWYRQILGQKVEFLVSFYNNEISEKSEIFDDQFSVERPDGSNFTLKIRSTKLEDSAMYFCASNIFPGDTQYFGPGTRLTVL.